This T cell receptor (beta chain) was captured in a study of T cell responses to AZD1222 COVID-19 vaccine. Sequenced by immunoSEQ multiplex PCR; TCRdb stores in-frame clones only, minus some. The sample includes about 100,000 clones, around nine tenths of them seen just once. V lost 4 bases and J 0 bases, leaving 11 bases between the germline ends. Germline V gene data show CDR1 as SGHRS and CDR2 as YFSETQ. This CDR3 comprises 15 residues. The genes are TRBV5-1 and TRBJ1-3, with D uncertain. Sequenced here: peripheral blood, sampled 28 days after the second AZD1222 dose. The receptor was derived from an adult who received the AZD1222 COVID-19 vaccine. CDR3 loop: CASSPDGDSGNTIYF. As DNA, the CDR3 is TGCGCCAGCAGCCCAGACGGAGACTCTGGAAACACCATATATTTT.